Listed below are T cell receptor beta chains from one sample, sequenced in a study of shared clonotypes between healthy human individuals. Repertoires were generated with immunoSEQ multiplex PCR, while TCRdb's copy carries only in-frame clones and drops some. The sample lists about 660,000 clones, around 72% occurring once. Sequences were obtained from memory CD4+ T cells sorted from blood. The receptor source for this set is a woman aged 25 to 39 in good health. Both conserved end residues are part of each CDR3. D genes are given only for firm matches. Only part of the rows carry a size: once, few, many, or a class if the clone is expanded.

abundance	v_gene	j_gene	len	d_gene	CDR3aa	CDR3nt
-	TRBV19	TRBJ1-1	13	-	CASSILVNTEAFF	TGTGCCAGTAGTATTCTGGTGAACACTGAAGCTTTCTTT
-	TRBV11-2	TRBJ2-7	15	-	CASSLPGTGTYEQYF	TGTGCCAGCAGCTTACCAGGGACTGGGACCTACGAGCAGTACTTC
-	TRBV6-1	TRBJ2-1	13	-	CASKQSSYNEQFF	TGTGCCAGCAAGCAGAGCTCCTACAATGAGCAGTTCTTC
-	TRBV6-5	TRBJ1-5	14	TRBD1	CASSRTGLNQPQHF	TGTGCCAGCAGTAGGACAGGGCTCAATCAGCCCCAGCATTTT
-	TRBV4-1	TRBJ2-5	15	-	CASSPHGLAQETQYF	TGCGCCAGCAGCCCCCACGGGCTTGCCCAAGAGACCCAGTACTTC
-	TRBV28	TRBJ2-7	15	TRBD1	CASSMAQGAKDEQYF	TGTGCCAGCAGTATGGCGCAGGGGGCCAAGGACGAGCAGTACTTC
-	TRBV2	TRBJ2-6	17	-	CASSGDTLPSGANVLTF	TGTGCCAGCAGTGGTGACACCCTCCCCTCTGGGGCCAACGTCCTGACTTTC
once	TRBV5-1	TRBJ1-1	15	-	CASSSQNRVQTEAFF	TGCGCCAGCAGCTCACAAAACAGGGTGCAGACTGAAGCTTTCTTT
-	TRBV5-6	TRBJ2-7	14	-	CASSLGRSLYEQYF	TGTGCCAGCAGCCTAGGGCGGAGCCTCTACGAGCAGTACTTC
-	TRBV29-1	TRBJ1-2	12	-	CSVERATYGYTF	TGCAGCGTTGAAAGGGCCACCTATGGCTACACCTTC
-	TRBV9	TRBJ1-1	17	TRBD1	CASSVGTGDVGNTEAFF	TGTGCCAGCAGCGTAGGGACAGGGGATGTGGGGAACACTGAAGCTTTCTTT
-	TRBV19	TRBJ2-2	15	-	CASSKQGGSAGELFF	TGTGCCAGTAGTAAGCAAGGGGGTTCGGCCGGGGAGCTGTTTTTT
-	TRBV7-2	TRBJ2-2	16	-	CASSLMPSENTGELFF	TGTGCCAGCAGCTTAATGCCTAGCGAGAACACCGGGGAGCTGTTTTTT
few	TRBV5-1	TRBJ2-7	16	-	CASSLARLATSYEQYF	TGCGCCAGCAGCTTGGCCCGTCTGGCGACCTCCTACGAGCAGTACTTC
-	TRBV11-2	TRBJ2-3	14	-	CASSLDLGLDTQYF	TGTGCCAGCAGCTTAGATCTCGGGCTTGATACGCAGTATTTT
-	TRBV28	TRBJ1-5	14	-	CASSLTWSNQPQHF	TGTGCCAGCAGCCTGACATGGAGCAATCAGCCCCAGCATTTT
-	TRBV5-4	TRBJ1-2	11	-	CASSSYYGYTF	TGTGCCAGCAGCTCCTACTATGGCTACACCTTC
-	TRBV28	TRBJ2-1	15	TRBD1	CASSDAGTGANEQFF	TGTGCCAGCAGCGACGCCGGGACAGGGGCAAATGAGCAGTTCTTC
-	TRBV5-1	TRBJ2-1	15	TRBD2	CASSLSTSGYNEQFF	TGCGCCAGCAGCTTGTCCACTAGCGGTTACAATGAGCAGTTCTTC
-	TRBV18	TRBJ2-1	15	-	CASSPGQPRGNEQFF	TGTGCCAGCTCACCAGGGCAGCCCAGGGGCAATGAGCAGTTCTTC
-	TRBV4-1	TRBJ1-1	15	TRBD1	CASSPGQGVNTEAFF	TGCGCCAGCAGCCCGGGCCAGGGGGTGAACACTGAAGCTTTCTTT
-	TRBV11-2	TRBJ2-1	14	TRBD2	CASTWTSGSYEQFF	TGTGCCAGCACCTGGACTAGCGGGAGCTATGAGCAGTTCTTC
-	TRBV9	TRBJ2-2	15	-	CASSPTLRSTGELFF	TGTGCCAGCAGCCCAACTTTACGTTCCACCGGGGAGCTGTTTTTT
-	TRBV4-1	TRBJ2-5	13	-	CASSQESGETQYF	TGCGCCAGCAGCCAAGAATCTGGTGAGACCCAGTACTTC
-	TRBV14	TRBJ2-6	14	-	CASSQELWGSLLTF	TGTGCCAGCAGCCAAGAATTGTGGGGGTCCCTCCTGACTTTC
few	TRBV9	TRBJ1-2	14	-	CASSVAVQSYGYTF	TGTGCCAGCAGCGTAGCAGTCCAGAGCTATGGCTACACCTTC
-	TRBV7-9	TRBJ2-2	15	TRBD1	CASSPYRGSDGELFF	TGTGCCAGCAGCCCCTACAGGGGGAGTGACGGGGAGCTGTTTTTT
-	TRBV29-1	TRBJ1-1	15	TRBD1	CSVVQGGRRNTEAFF	TGCAGCGTTGTACAGGGGGGGAGGAGAAACACTGAAGCTTTCTTT
-	TRBV11-1	TRBJ2-2	13	-	CASSLGGDGELFF	TGTGCCAGCAGCTTAGGAGGTGACGGGGAGCTGTTTTTT
once	TRBV18	TRBJ1-4	13	-	CASSPGYGEKLFF	TGTGCCAGCTCACCGGGTTATGGTGAAAAACTGTTTTTT
-	TRBV29-1	TRBJ1-2	12	TRBD1	CSGLGGDYGYTF	TGCAGCGGATTAGGGGGCGACTATGGCTACACCTTC
-	TRBV14	TRBJ2-3	17	-	CASSQGAFMGYGTTQYF	TGTGCCAGCAGCCAAGGAGCTTTTATGGGTTATGGGACCACGCAGTATTTT
-	TRBV5-1	TRBJ2-1	17	TRBD2	CASSLGWRERSYNEQFF	TGCGCCAGCAGCTTGGGATGGCGGGAGCGCTCCTACAATGAGCAGTTCTTC
once	TRBV19	TRBJ2-1	14	TRBD1	CASSILDRDSEQFF	TGTGCCAGTAGTATTCTGGACAGGGATAGTGAGCAGTTCTTC
-	TRBV2	TRBJ2-7	14	TRBD2	CASMGGSTSYEQYF	TGTGCCAGCATGGGGGGGTCGACCTCCTACGAGCAGTACTTC
-	TRBV7-2	TRBJ1-5	14	-	CASSFGGVAQPQHF	TGTGCCAGCAGCTTCGGAGGGGTCGCTCAGCCCCAGCATTTT
-	TRBV2	TRBJ2-7	13	TRBD1	CASGQVNSYEQYF	TGTGCCAGCGGACAGGTCAACTCCTACGAGCAGTACTTC
-	TRBV28	TRBJ2-7	14	TRBD1	CASRRQTGLYEQYF	TGTGCCAGCCGCCGACAGACAGGGCTCTACGAGCAGTACTTC
few	TRBV6-1	TRBJ2-2	14	TRBD1	CASTRDRNTGELFF	TGTGCCAGCACACGGGACAGGAACACCGGGGAGCTGTTTTTT
-	TRBV15	TRBJ2-3	12	-	CATSRDADTQYF	TGTGCCACCAGCAGAGATGCAGATACGCAGTATTTT
-	TRBV5-1	TRBJ2-7	13	-	CASSGGRTDEQYF	TGCGCCAGCAGCGGGGGCCGGACCGACGAGCAGTACTTC
few	TRBV4-2	TRBJ2-1	18	TRBD1	CASSQDLGGQGVGNEQFF	TGTGCCAGCAGCCAAGACTTAGGGGGACAGGGGGTTGGCAATGAGCAGTTCTTC
-	TRBV28	TRBJ1-2	13	-	CASSPTVSYGYTF	TGTGCCAGCAGCCCGACAGTCAGCTATGGCTACACCTTC
-	TRBV6-5	TRBJ2-7	15	-	CASSYARDSSYEQYF	TGTGCCAGCAGTTACGCGCGGGACAGCTCCTACGAGCAGTACTTC
few	TRBV19	TRBJ1-1	13	-	CASSMEQGTEAFF	TGTGCCAGTAGTATGGAACAGGGAACTGAAGCTTTCTTT
-	TRBV7-2	TRBJ1-5	14	-	CASSPMRGDQPQHF	TGTGCCAGCAGCCCCATGCGGGGCGATCAGCCCCAGCATTTT
few	TRBV2	TRBJ1-5	11	-	CASSVRQPQHF	TGTGCCAGCAGTGTCCGTCAGCCCCAGCATTTT
-	TRBV10-3	TRBJ2-7	13	TRBD1	CASSAGGRYEQYF	TGTGCCTCTTCCGCAGGGGGCAGGTACGAGCAGTACTTC
few	TRBV23-1	TRBJ2-2	12	-	CASSQSVGELFF	TGCGCCAGCAGTCAATCGGTCGGGGAGCTGTTTTTT
-	TRBV6-5	TRBJ2-1	12	TRBD2	CASQGGSNEQFF	TGTGCCAGCCAGGGCGGGAGTAATGAGCAGTTCTTC
-	TRBV7-9	TRBJ2-7	13	-	CASSLDGGGEQYF	TGTGCCAGCAGCTTAGATGGAGGGGGCGAGCAGTACTTC
-	TRBV7-9	TRBJ2-7	13	-	CASSLWGTNEQYF	TGTGCCAGCAGCTTATGGGGCACCAACGAGCAGTACTTC
-	TRBV7-9	TRBJ1-1	14	-	CASSLAGANTEAFF	TGTGCCAGCAGCTTGGCAGGAGCGAACACTGAAGCTTTCTTT
-	TRBV7-2	TRBJ2-6	13	-	CASSFAGANVLTF	TGTGCCAGCAGCTTCGCTGGGGCCAACGTCCTGACTTTC
-	TRBV19	TRBJ1-5	14	-	CASRNRGTDQPQHF	TGTGCCAGTAGAAATCGAGGAACAGATCAGCCCCAGCATTTT